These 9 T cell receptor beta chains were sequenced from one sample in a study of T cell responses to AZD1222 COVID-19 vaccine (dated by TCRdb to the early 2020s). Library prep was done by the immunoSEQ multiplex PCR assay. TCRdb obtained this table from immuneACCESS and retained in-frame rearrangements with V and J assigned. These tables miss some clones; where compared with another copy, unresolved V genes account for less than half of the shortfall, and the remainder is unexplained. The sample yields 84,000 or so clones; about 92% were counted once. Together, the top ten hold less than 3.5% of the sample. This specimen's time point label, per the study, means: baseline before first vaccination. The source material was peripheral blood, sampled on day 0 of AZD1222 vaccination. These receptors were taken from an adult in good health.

CDR3 sequence: CASSEEWGIGGYTF. CDR3 DNA sequence: TGTGCCAGCAGTGAAGAGTGGGGAATCGGTGGCTACACCTTC. The chain recombines TRBV2 with TRBJ1-2, with D unclear. From germline, CDR1 is SNHLY and CDR2 FYNNEI. Between the trimmed V and J ends, which lost 1 base and 7 bases, there was a span of 13 bases. CDR3 length equals 14 residues.

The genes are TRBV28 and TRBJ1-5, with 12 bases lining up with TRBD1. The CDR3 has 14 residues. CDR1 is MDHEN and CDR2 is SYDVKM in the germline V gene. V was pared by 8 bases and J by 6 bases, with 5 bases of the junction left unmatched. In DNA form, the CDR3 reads TGTGCCAGCCTGGGGACAGGGGGCCCTCAGCCCCAGCATTTT. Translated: CASLGTGGPQPQHF. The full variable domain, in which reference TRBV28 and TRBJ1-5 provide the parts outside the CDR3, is DVKVTQSSRYLVKRTGEKVFLECVQDMDHENMFWYRQDPGLGLRLIYFSYDVKMKEKGDIPEGYSVSREKKERFSLILESASTNQTSMYLCASLGTGGPQPQHFGDGTRLSIL.

The CDR3 region is CASKLMGEETQYF. CDR3 nucleotide sequence: TGCGCCAGCAAACTAATGGGGGAAGAGACCCAGTACTTC. The V and J genes are TRBV5-1 and TRBJ2-5, with D perhaps being TRBD1 or TRBD2 (5 bases each). The CDR3 sequence is 13 residues long. CDR1 and CDR2 (germline): SGHRS, YFSETQ. Trimming shortened V by 6 bases and J by 3 bases, and 12 bases separated the two germline ends. Full variable domain (rest looked up from reference TRBV5-1 and TRBJ2-5): KAGVTQTPRYLIKTRGQQVTLSCSPISGHRSVSWYQQTPGQGLQFLFEYFSETQRNKGNFPGRFSGRQFSNSRSEMNVSTLELGDSALYLCASKLMGEETQYFGPGTRLLVL.

DNA of the CDR3: TGTGCCAGCACCCCTCGGACAAGGTCGTTGCACACTGAAGCTTTCTTT. It encodes CASTPRTRSLHTEAFF. V gene TRBV2 combines with J gene TRBJ1-1, with D perhaps matching TRBD1 (5 bases). The CDR3 is made up of 16 amino acids. Germline CDR1 is SNHLY and CDR2 is FYNNEI. The V end lost 7 bases, the J end lost 3 bases, and 21 bases lay between the germline ends.

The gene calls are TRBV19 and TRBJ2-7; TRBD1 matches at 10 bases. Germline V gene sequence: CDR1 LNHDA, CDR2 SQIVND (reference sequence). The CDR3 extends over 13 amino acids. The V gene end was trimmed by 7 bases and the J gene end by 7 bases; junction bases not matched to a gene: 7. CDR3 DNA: TGTGCCAGTAACGACAGGGGGCTTTCTGAGCAGTACTTC. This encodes CASNDRGLSEQYF.

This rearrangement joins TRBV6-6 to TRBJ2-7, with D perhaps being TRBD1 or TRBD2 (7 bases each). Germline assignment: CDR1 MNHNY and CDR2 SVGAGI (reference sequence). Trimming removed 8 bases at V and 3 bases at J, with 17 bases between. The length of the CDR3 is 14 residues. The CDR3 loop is CASARQGGGYEQYF. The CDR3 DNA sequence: TGTGCCAGCGCCCGACAGGGAGGGGGCTACGAGCAGTACTTC.

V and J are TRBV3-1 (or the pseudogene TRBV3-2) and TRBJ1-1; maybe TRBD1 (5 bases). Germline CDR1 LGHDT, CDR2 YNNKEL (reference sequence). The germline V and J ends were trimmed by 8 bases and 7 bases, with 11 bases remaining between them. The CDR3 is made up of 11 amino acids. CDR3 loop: CASCGAHEAFF. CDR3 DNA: TGTGCCAGCTGTGGGGCGCATGAAGCTTTCTTT.

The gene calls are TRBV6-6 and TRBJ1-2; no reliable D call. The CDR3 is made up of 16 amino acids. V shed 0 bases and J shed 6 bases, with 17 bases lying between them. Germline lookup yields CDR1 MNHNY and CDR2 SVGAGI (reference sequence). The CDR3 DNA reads TGTGCCAGCAGTTACTCGACCTTGGCCTTGAACGATGGCTACACCTTC. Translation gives CASSYSTLALNDGYTF.

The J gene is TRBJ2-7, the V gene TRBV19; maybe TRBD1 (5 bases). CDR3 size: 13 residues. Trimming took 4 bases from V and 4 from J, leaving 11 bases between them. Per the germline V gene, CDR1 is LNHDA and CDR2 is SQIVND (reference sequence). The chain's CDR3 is CASSKSQGYEQYF. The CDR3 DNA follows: TGTGCCAGTAGTAAATCGCAGGGTTACGAGCAGTACTTC.